A single sample gave rise to the 26 T cell receptor beta chains below, sequenced in a study of CD8+ T cells in alopecia areata. The sequencing template was cDNA reverse transcribed from extracted RNA. Generated by immunoSEQ multiplex PCR, the TCRdb table keeps only in-frame clones and is missing some. The repertoire includes 90,000 to 130,000 clones, approximately 59% of them detected once, and 20% to 25% sits in the top ten. Input material: CD8+ T cells sorted from blood. All receptors derive from a human donor in good health.

The V call is TRBV7-9, the J call TRBJ2-5; 7 positions agree with TRBD1. V gave up 7 bases and J gave up 2 bases; unmatched junction bases: 7. CDR1 is SEHNR, CDR2 FQNEAQ, per germline (reference sequence). CDR3 length equals 14 residues. CDR3 sequence reads: CASTLGGQQETQYF. The CDR3 DNA reads TGTGCCAGCACCCTAGGGGGACAGCAAGAGACCCAGTACTTC.

The V call is TRBV5-1, the J call TRBJ2-7; 8 bases match TRBD1. The CDR3 length is 14 residues. Trimming removed 4 bases from V and 3 bases from J; junction bases left unmatched: 6. Per germline, CDR1 SGHRS and CDR2 YFSETQ. The DNA for the CDR3 is TGCGCCAGCAGCCCCGGACAGGGATACTACGAGCAGTACTTC. Its protein is CASSPGQGYYEQYF.

This clone has only a few counts. The V gene is TRBV29-1, the J gene TRBJ1-2; no definite D call. This CDR3 has 13 amino acids. The V gene lost 1 base and the J gene lost 3 bases, with 9 bases spanning the gap. The germline CDR1 and CDR2 sequences are SQVTM and ANQGSEA. This CDR3 reads CSVEVGSDYGYTF. DNA for the CDR3: TGCAGCGTTGAAGTGGGAAGTGACTATGGCTACACCTTC. The whole variable domain, remainder taken from reference TRBV29-1 and TRBJ1-2, is SAVISQKPSRDICQRGTSLTIQCQVDSQVTMMFWYRQQPGQSLTLIATANQGSEATYESGFVIDKFPISRPNLTFSTLTVSNMSPEDSSIYLCSVEVGSDYGYTFGSGTRLTVV.

In its sample, this clone was seen once. Here the CDR3 reads CASSSPHSPGTGSGYTF. Written as DNA, the CDR3 is TGTGCCAGCAGCTCCCCTCACTCACCCGGGACAGGGAGTGGCTACACCTTC. The chain uses TRBV7-9 and TRBJ1-2, with 9 bases lining up with TRBD1. V shed 4 bases, J shed 7 bases, and the junction held 16 bases outside the gene matches. Germline-derived CDR1 and CDR2 are SEHNR and FQNEAQ (reference sequence). The CDR3 loop spans 17 amino acids.

CDR3 region: CASSELQGSYGYTF. The CDR3 nucleotides read TGTGCCAGCAGTGAACTACAGGGAAGCTATGGCTACACCTTC. The chain uses TRBV6-5 and TRBJ1-2; D may be TRBD1 (6 bases). Between the trimmed V and J ends, which lost 5 bases and 4 bases, there was a span of 14 bases. The CDR3 is made up of 14 amino acids. Germline CDR1 is MNHEY and CDR2 is SVGAGI.

This clone occurred a few times. The V gene is TRBV28, the J gene TRBJ2-7; D gene ambiguous. Trimming left V 2 bases short and J 4 bases short, with 3 bases between. The CDR3 is made up of 11 amino acids. Germline loops: CDR1 MDHEN, CDR2 SYDVKM. The CDR3 DNA sequence: TGTGCCAGCAGTTTACGGTACGAGCAGTACTTC. It codes for CASSLRYEQYF.

This chain joins TRBV6-5 and TRBJ2-7; the D is unclear. V was cut by 7 bases and J by 2 bases, with 6 bases left in between. Germline-derived CDR1 and CDR2 are MNHEY and SVGAGI. The CDR3 covers 11 residues. The CDR3 spells CASNGPYEQYF. The CDR3 coding sequence is TGTGCCAGCAACGGCCCCTACGAGCAGTACTTC.

This clone was observed a few times. This chain connects TRBV27 to TRBJ1-5; D unresolved. Germline CDR1 reads MNHEY; CDR2 reads SMNVEV (reference sequence). The CDR3 loop spans 13 amino acids. Between the trimmed V and J ends, which lost 1 base and 2 bases, there was a span of 3 bases. In DNA form, the CDR3 reads TGTGCCAGCAGTTTATTCGGCAATCAGCCCCAGCATTTT. It codes for CASSLFGNQPQHF.

This chain uses TRBV23-1 with TRBJ2-5, with D tentatively TRBD1 or TRBD2 (5 bases each). TRBV23-1 is marked as an open reading frame, function uncertain. This CDR3 has 15 residues. V lost 5 bases, J lost 3 bases, and 16 bases lay in between. The CDR3 protein is CASSSICGGKETQYF. CDR3 nucleotide sequence: TGCGCCAGCAGTTCAATCTGTGGGGGAAAAGAGACCCAGTACTTC.

The gene calls are TRBV11-2 and TRBJ2-1; D tentatively reads TRBD1 or TRBD2 (5 bases each). The germline V and J ends were trimmed by 1 base and 5 bases, with 15 bases remaining between them. The germline gives CDR1 SGHAT, CDR2 FQNNGV. CDR3 length equals 16 residues. CDR3 amino acids: CASSLGGTAINNEQFF. CDR3 DNA sequence: TGTGCCAGCAGCTTAGGAGGGACGGCAATCAACAATGAGCAGTTCTTC.

This clone showed up just a few times. The chain is built from TRBV9 and TRBJ2-2; 10 bases fit TRBD1. Losses at the gene ends were 6 bases for V and 4 bases for J; bases not matched to a gene: 9. The germline V gene encodes CDR1 SGDLS and CDR2 YYNGEE. The CDR3 has 16 residues. The DNA for the CDR3 is TGTGCCAGCAACCCGACAGGGGGCCCCCCCACCGGGGAGCTGTTTTTT. Residues: CASNPTGGPPTGELFF.

The V and J genes are TRBV29-1 and TRBJ2-1; the D gene is possibly TRBD2 (5 bases). The germline gives CDR1 SQVTM, CDR2 ANQGSEA. Trimming removed 6 bases from V and 5 bases from J, with 8 bases in between. This CDR3 comprises 11 residues. This CDR3 is CSVRGDNEQFF. In DNA, the CDR3 is TGCAGCGTACGGGGAGACAATGAGCAGTTCTTC.

This rearrangement joins TRBV19 to TRBJ1-6, with a possible D match to TRBD1 (5 bases). Trimming removed 1 base at V and 6 bases at J, with 10 bases between. Germline CDR1 LNHDA, CDR2 SQIVND (reference sequence). The CDR3 sequence is 15 residues long. CDR3 region: CASSIVQGGNSPLHF. CDR3 DNA: TGTGCCAGTAGTATAGTGCAGGGAGGTAATTCACCCCTCCACTTT. Complete variable domain (other parts from reference TRBV19 and TRBJ1-6): DGGITQSPKYLFRKEGQNVTLSCEQNLNHDAMYWYRQDPGQGLRLIYYSQIVNDFQKGDIAEGYSVSREKKESFPLTVTSAQKNPTAFYLCASSIVQGGNSPLHFGNGTRLTVT.

This clone has a single count. V gene TRBV18 combines with J gene TRBJ2-1, with 8 bases fitting TRBD1. The V and J ends lost 2 bases and 6 bases, in that order; junction bases with no gene match: 9. This CDR3 region has 16 residues. From germline, CDR1 is KGHSH and CDR2 LQKENI. The CDR3 here is CASSPARQGWGNEQFF. The CDR3 DNA is TGTGCCAGCTCACCAGCCAGACAGGGGTGGGGCAATGAGCAGTTCTTC.

V is TRBV19 and J is TRBJ1-2; 7 bases are shared with TRBD1. The CDR3 is 15 amino acids. The trim removed 3 bases at V and 8 bases at J, leaving 12 bases unmatched. Germline V gene sequence: CDR1 LNHDA, CDR2 SQIVND (reference sequence). CDR3 DNA: TGTGCCAGTAGTATGTGGATCCGGGACAGAAGCGGCTACACCTTC. Residues: CASSMWIRDRSGYTF.

The rearrangement joins TRBV7-9 to TRBJ1-1, with D perhaps matching TRBD1 (6 bases). V was cut by 7 bases and J by 1 base, with 13 bases left in between. Germline assignment: CDR1 SEHNR and CDR2 FQNEAQ (reference sequence). CDR3 length: 14 amino acids. In DNA, the CDR3 is TGTGCCAGCATGCAGGGGCGTTCGAACACTGAAGCTTTCTTT. Translated: CASMQGRSNTEAFF.

V gene TRBV29-1 combines with J gene TRBJ2-3, with 13 bases fitting TRBD2. J gave up 11 bases and V 6 bases, and 14 bases lay outside the gene matches. This CDR3 spans 15 amino acids. Germline V lookup: CDR1 SQVTM, CDR2 ANQGSEA. The CDR3 here is CSVAPTSGGAPGQYF. DNA for the CDR3: TGCAGCGTGGCCCCCACTAGCGGGGGGGCCCCAGGGCAGTATTTT.

This clone was picked up a small number of times. The rearrangement joins TRBV7-9 to TRBJ2-3; 8 positions agree with TRBD2. The CDR3 is 17 residues long. Trimming took 5 bases from V and 2 from J; bases not matched to a gene: 12. Germline-derived CDR1 and CDR2 are SEHNR and FQNEAQ (reference sequence). The CDR3 bases are TGTGCCAGCAGCCAAGATCGGGGTAGCGGGGCCACAGATACGCAGTATTTT. Translated: CASSQDRGSGATDTQYF.

The table lists this clone with a count of one. The chain links TRBV2 to TRBJ2-5, with D tentatively TRBD1 or TRBD2 (5 bases each). Germline V gene sequence: CDR1 SNHLY, CDR2 FYNNEI. V was cut by 7 bases and J by 4 bases, with 19 bases left in between. The CDR3 loop spans 15 amino acids. CDR3 sequence: CASKPFTGLPETQYF. CDR3 DNA sequence: TGTGCCAGCAAGCCCTTTACGGGGCTACCAGAGACCCAGTACTTC.

In the case of this clone: Compared with germline, one end of the junction differs, possibly owing to a read error. The genes are TRBV4-1 and TRBJ1-6; 7 bases map to TRBD1. The germline CDR1 and CDR2 sequences are MGHRA and YSYEKL. CDR3 length: 16 amino acids. CDR3 loop: CASSQEGDRANSPLHF. The DNA of the CDR3 is TGTGCCAGCAGCCAAGAGGGCGACAGGGCAAATTCACCCCTCCACTTT.

The chain uses TRBV30 and TRBJ2-7; a weak D match, TRBD1 (6 bases). Between the trimmed V and J ends, which lost 3 bases and 6 bases, there was a span of 18 bases. The length of the CDR3 is 14 residues. Germline values: CDR1 GTSNPN, CDR2 SVGIG (reference sequence). The CDR3 spells CAWSYPPGQAEQYF. The CDR3 nucleotides are TGTGCCTGGAGCTACCCTCCGGGACAAGCCGAGCAGTACTTC.

J is TRBJ2-7 and V is TRBV27, with 7 bases identical to TRBD2. The length of the CDR3 is 14 residues. V shed 3 bases and J 2 bases; nucleotides not matched to a gene: 4. The germline CDR1 and CDR2 sequences are MNHEY and SMNVEV (reference sequence). The CDR3 here is CASSFGGEAYEQYF. The CDR3 coding sequence is TGTGCCAGCAGTTTTGGGGGGGAAGCCTACGAGCAGTACTTC.

This clone was counted only a few times. The chain joins TRBV29-1 to TRBJ2-1; perhaps TRBD2 as D (5 bases). Germline V gene lookup returns CDR1 SQVTM and CDR2 ANQGSEA. The CDR3 length is 11 residues. The V and J ends lost 7 bases and 2 bases respectively, with 6 bases between them. CDR3 protein: CSAGTYNEQFF. Written as DNA, the CDR3 is TGCAGCGCCGGGACCTACAATGAGCAGTTCTTC.

As for this clone: The junction departs from the called germline gene at one end, perhaps through a read error. The V call is TRBV7-7, the J call TRBJ1-1; D is undetermined. The germline V gene has CDR1 SSHAT and CDR2 FNYEAQ (reference sequence). This CDR3 spans 13 amino acids. The CDR3 here is CASSFTKDTEAFF. DNA of the CDR3: TGTGCTAGCAGCTTCACCAAGGACACTGAAGCTTTCTTT.

This rearrangement joins TRBV5-6 to TRBJ1-2, with a tentative D call TRBD1 (5 bases). Looked up from germline, CDR1 is SGHDT and CDR2 is YYEEEE. The CDR3 length is 15 residues. Trimming shortened V by 4 bases and J by 4 bases, and 17 bases separated the two germline ends. The CDR3 region has the DNA TGTGCCAGCAGCAGGCTACAGGCGGGACGCTATGGCTACACCTTC. Protein sequence: CASSRLQAGRYGYTF. Based on the CDR3 plus reference TRBV5-6 and TRBJ1-2, the full variable domain is DAGVTQSPTHLIKTRGQQVTLRCSPKSGHDTVSWYQQALGQGPQFIFQYYEEEERQRGNFPDRFSGHQFPNYSSELNVNALLLGDSALYLCASSRLQAGRYGYTFGSGTRLTVV.

The rearrangement joins TRBV6-5 to TRBJ2-5; D is ambiguous. Trimming pared 4 bases from V and 4 bases from J, leaving 13 bases between. The CDR3 loop spans 14 amino acids. Germline V CDR1 and CDR2: MNHEY, SVGAGI. This chain's CDR3 is CASSWLGNPETQYF. CDR3 DNA sequence: TGTGCCAGCAGTTGGTTGGGGAACCCAGAGACCCAGTACTTC.